A single sample is the source of the 9 T cell receptor beta chains below, sequenced in a study of T-cell reconstitution after alpha-beta-depleted transplantation in children listed by TCRdb under 2016. Libraries were built with PCR. The sample was run on an Illumina HiSeq 2500. TCR libraries were prepared with molecular barcoding, using unique molecular identifiers to normalize TCRbeta repertoire quantification. The raw public data were reprocessed by TCRdb itself: fastp quality trimming at Q25, MiXCR clonotype calling, in-frame beta chains only. Every entry covers one CDR3 protein and lists the most common genes and DNA from its rows. This sample comprises under 450,000 distinct CDR3 sequences, 15% to 20% of them detected only once. Together, the top ten hold roughly 29% of the sample. This sample's treatment or condition label indicates: allogeneic hematopoietic cell transplantation with graft depleted of TCRalphabeta T cells and CD19 B cells.

Here the sequenced sample was PBMCs, mostly from graft donor cells, taken 360 days after TCRalphabeta/CD19-depleted stem cell transplant. The source of these receptors is a boy in the first two years of life who had a stem cell transplant for Wiskott-Aldrich syndrome, so the T cells may come from the graft donor.

This rearrangement joins TRBV27 to TRBJ2-1, with D possibly matching TRBD1 (5 bases). There are 13 residues in the CDR3. The V and J ends lost 3 bases and 5 bases respectively, with 8 bases between them. In germline, CDR1 is MNHEY, CDR2 SMNVEV (reference sequence). The CDR3 nucleotides read TGTGCCAGCAGTTTTCCCAGGGACAATGAGCAGTTCTTC. Amino acid sequence: CASSFPRDNEQFF.

The rearrangement links TRBV12-3 or TRBV12-4 to TRBJ2-2, with D possibly being TRBD1 or TRBD2 (5 bases each). This CDR3 contains 16 residues. Trimming stripped 2 bases from V and 5 bases from J, with 15 bases between. The CDR3 here is CASSLRPGTGTGELFF. CDR3 DNA sequence: TGTGCCAGCAGTTTACGCCCCGGGACGGGAACCGGGGAGCTGTTTTTT.

This clonotype was counted at least ten times. This rearrangement joins TRBV10-2 to TRBJ2-1; unclear D gene. The germline V gene has CDR1 WSHSY and CDR2 SAAADI. Trimming stripped 2 bases from V and 0 bases from J, with 8 bases between. This CDR3 has 15 amino acids. The CDR3 reads CASSEGISSYNEQFF. Written as DNA, the CDR3 is TGCGCCAGCAGTGAGGGAATTAGCTCCTACAATGAGCAGTTCTTC.

Only a few counts were recorded for this clonotype. The V gene is TRBV12-3 or TRBV12-4, the J gene TRBJ2-7, with TRBD2 as a possible D gene (7 bases). The CDR3 has 15 amino acids. V lost 6 bases to trimming and J lost 4 bases, with 19 bases between them. The CDR3 DNA sequence: TGTGCCAGCAGCCGCTGGGGGGGCCGCGTTTACGAGCAGTACTTC. Its protein is CASSRWGGRVYEQYF.

This clonotype appeared a few times. V and J are TRBV5-5 and TRBJ2-5; D gene ambiguous. The germline V gene encodes CDR1 SGHKS and CDR2 YYEKEE (reference sequence). CDR3 size: 14 residues. Trimming stripped 4 bases from V and 2 bases from J, with 12 bases between. As DNA, the CDR3 is TGTGCCAGCAGCCCATCCCCGGTACAAGAGACCCAGTACTTC. Protein product: CASSPSPVQETQYF.

The rearrangement links TRBV20-1 to TRBJ2-7, with 14 bases matching TRBD2. The J segment lost 7 bases and the V segment lost 1 base, leaving 6 bases of the junction unmatched. The CDR3 extends over 15 amino acids. Germline CDR1 DFQATT, CDR2 SNEGSKA (reference sequence). CDR3 in amino acids: CSARVGTSGSKEQYF. CDR3 coding DNA: TGCAGTGCTAGAGTCGGGACTAGCGGGAGTAAGGAGCAGTACTTC.

This clonotype came up many times. This chain joins TRBV20-1 and TRBJ2-5, with 7 nucleotides matching TRBD2. Germline V CDR1 and CDR2: DFQATT, SNEGSKA (reference sequence). V trimming: 6 bases; J trimming: 0 bases; junction bases outside the gene matches: 10. CDR3 size: 15 residues. DNA of the CDR3: TGCAGTGCGCCCAAGCGGGGTTGGTACCAAGAGACCCAGTACTTC. Protein: CSAPKRGWYQETQYF.

The chain couples TRBV7-8 to TRBJ2-7; D is unclear. The CDR3 has 16 amino acids. V lost 5 bases and J lost 1, with 18 bases in between. Per germline, CDR1 SGHVS and CDR2 FQNEAQ. CDR3 nucleotides: TGTGCCAGCAGCCGCCTGGGCGGAGCCAGATCCTACGAGCAGTACTTC. Residues: CASSRLGGARSYEQYF.

This clonotype occurred many times. This chain uses TRBV28 with TRBJ2-7; tentatively, D is TRBD1 (6 bases). V dropped 6 bases and J dropped 3 bases, with 12 bases sitting between them. Germline V CDR1 and CDR2: MDHEN, SYDVKM. The CDR3 extends over 13 amino acids. DNA for the CDR3: TGTGCCAGCAGCCAACAGGGATTCTACGAGCAGTACTTC. It encodes CASSQQGFYEQYF.